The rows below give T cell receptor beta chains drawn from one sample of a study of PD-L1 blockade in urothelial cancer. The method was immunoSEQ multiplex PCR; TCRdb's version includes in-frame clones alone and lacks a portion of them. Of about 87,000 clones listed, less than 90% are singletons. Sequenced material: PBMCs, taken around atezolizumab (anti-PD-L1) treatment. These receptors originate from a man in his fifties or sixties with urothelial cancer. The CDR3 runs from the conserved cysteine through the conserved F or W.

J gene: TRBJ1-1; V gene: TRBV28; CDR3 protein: CASSYPISNTEAFF
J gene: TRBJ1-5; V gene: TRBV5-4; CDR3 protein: CASSFMGEDQPQHF
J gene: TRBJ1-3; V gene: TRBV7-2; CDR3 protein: CASSPERASGNTIYF
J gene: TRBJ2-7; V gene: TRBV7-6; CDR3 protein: CASSLGASGSYEQYF
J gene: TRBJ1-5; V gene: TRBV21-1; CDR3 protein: CASSATGWGQPQHF
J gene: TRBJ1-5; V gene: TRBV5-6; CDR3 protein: CASSWMGQDNQPQHF
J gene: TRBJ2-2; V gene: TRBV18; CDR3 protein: CASSKGDDGELFF
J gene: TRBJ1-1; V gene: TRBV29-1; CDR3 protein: CSFRDTEAFF
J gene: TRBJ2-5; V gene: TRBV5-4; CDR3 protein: CASSRGTEQETQYF
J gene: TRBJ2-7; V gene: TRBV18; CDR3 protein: CASSSDRGRIHEQYF
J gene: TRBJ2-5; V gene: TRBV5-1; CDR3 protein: CASSLGEETQYF
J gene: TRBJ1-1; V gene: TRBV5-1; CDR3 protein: CASTLTGGVNTEAFF
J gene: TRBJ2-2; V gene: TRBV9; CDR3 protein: CASSLQWREGTGELFF
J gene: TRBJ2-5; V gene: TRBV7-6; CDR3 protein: CASSQGGGQIETQYF
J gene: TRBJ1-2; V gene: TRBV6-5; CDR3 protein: CASSEGASRGYTF
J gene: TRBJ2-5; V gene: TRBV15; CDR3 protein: CATSRDTVRTQYF
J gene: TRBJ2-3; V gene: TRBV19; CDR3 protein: CASSIRGVGQGITDTQYF
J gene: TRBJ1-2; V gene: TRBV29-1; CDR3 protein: CSVPARLDYGYTF
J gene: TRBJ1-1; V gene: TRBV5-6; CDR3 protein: CASSLAGPTEAFF
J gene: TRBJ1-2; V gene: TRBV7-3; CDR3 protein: CASSLHQGSPGYTF
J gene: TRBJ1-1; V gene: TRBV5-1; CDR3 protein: CASSLGLFETGGQAFF
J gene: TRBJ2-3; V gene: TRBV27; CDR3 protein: CASSLRPQGLAGGQSTDTQYF
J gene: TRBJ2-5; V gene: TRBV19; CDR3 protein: CASSQGGVETQYF
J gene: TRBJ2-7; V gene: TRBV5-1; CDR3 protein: CASSMLPGQGANEQYF
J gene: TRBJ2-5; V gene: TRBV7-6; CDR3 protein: CASSLGGSGGETQYF
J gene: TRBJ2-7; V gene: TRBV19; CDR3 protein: CASSGRANYEQYF
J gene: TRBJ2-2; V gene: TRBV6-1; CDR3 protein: CASSGRVAGGAGELFF
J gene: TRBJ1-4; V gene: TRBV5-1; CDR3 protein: CASSLEAATNEKLFF
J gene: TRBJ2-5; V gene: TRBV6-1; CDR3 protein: CASSEITVIRETQYF
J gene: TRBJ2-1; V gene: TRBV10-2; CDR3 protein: CASSGQGPYNEQFF
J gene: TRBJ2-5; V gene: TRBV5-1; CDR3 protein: CASSLPRDRGEETQYF
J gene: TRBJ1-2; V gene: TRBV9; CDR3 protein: CASSDPVGRGSPPFNYGYTF
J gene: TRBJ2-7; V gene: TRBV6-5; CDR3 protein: CASSGTGGNEQYF
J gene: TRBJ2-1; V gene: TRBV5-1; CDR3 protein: CASTRLESSYNEQFF
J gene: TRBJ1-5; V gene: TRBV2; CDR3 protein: CASSEPTGLNQPQHF
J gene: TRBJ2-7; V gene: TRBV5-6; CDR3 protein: CASSWEGTGGYEQYF
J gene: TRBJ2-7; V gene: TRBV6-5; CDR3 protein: CASSQGLAYEQYF
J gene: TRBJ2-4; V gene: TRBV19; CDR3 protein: CASSAIQGGTGIQYF
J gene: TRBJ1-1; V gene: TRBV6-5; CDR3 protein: CASRPGLNTEAFF
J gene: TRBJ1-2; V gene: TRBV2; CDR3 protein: CASRGDRGSGYTF
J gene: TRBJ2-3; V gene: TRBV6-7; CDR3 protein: CASSSLAGGPLGTDTQYF
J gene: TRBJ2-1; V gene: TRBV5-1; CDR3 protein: CARGRGFYNEQFF
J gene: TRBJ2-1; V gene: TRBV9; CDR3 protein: CASSGVLAGGPYEQFF
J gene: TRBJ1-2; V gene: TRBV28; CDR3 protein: CASSSLQGGVYGYTF